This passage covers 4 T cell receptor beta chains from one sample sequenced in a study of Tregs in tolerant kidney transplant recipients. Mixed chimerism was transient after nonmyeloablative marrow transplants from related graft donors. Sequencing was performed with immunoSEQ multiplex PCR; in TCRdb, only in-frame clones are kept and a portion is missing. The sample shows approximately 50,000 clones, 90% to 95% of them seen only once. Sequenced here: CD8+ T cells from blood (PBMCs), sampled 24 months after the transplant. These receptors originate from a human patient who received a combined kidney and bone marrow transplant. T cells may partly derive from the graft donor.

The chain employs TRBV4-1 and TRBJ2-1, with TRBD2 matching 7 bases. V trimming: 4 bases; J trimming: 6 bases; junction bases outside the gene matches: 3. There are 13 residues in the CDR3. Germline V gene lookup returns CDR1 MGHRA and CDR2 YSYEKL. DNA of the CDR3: TGCGCCAGCAGCCTTAGCGGGTTCAATGAGCAGTTCTTC. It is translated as CASSLSGFNEQFF.

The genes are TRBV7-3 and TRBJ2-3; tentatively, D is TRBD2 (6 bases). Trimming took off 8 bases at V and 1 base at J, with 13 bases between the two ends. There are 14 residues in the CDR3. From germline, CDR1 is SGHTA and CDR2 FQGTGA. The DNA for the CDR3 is TGTGCCAGCGGATCTTGGGGGGGCACAGATACGCAGTATTTT. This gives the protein CASGSWGGTDTQYF.

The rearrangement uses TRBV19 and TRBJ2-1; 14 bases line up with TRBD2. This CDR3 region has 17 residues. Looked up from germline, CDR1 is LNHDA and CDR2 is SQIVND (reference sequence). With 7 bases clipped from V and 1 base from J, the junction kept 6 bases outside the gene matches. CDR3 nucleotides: TGTGCCAGTATCGGGACTAGCGGGAGTATATCCTACAATGAGCAGTTCTTC. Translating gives CASIGTSGSISYNEQFF.

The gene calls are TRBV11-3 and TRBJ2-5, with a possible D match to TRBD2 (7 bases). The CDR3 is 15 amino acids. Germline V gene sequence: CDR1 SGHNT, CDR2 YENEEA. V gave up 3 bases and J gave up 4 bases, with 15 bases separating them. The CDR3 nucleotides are TGTGCCAGCAGCTTCGCGGGGGCCCTGAGAGAGACCCAGTACTTC. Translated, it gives CASSFAGALRETQYF.